This entry lists 21 T cell receptor beta chains sequenced from one sample in a study of tumor-infiltrating lymphocytes in primary liver carcinoma. A constant-region primer served to make TCR beta cDNA from roughly 500 ng total RNA. Library construction for TCR beta comprised three nested multiplex PCR rounds performed with slightly modified ARM-PCR. In the first two PCR rounds, TRBV1-TRBV30 forward primers were paired with a C-beta reverse primer, and each round lasted about 10 cycles. TCRdb passed the multiplex PCR reads through MiXCR, listing each CDR3 protein once. Here the sample spans more than 40,000 distinct CDR3 sequences, about three quarters being singletons. Co-extraction yielded RNA and DNA from roughly 20-30 mg of unsorted bulk tissue. Material for sequencing was liver tumor tissue from sampling region 5. Subset given: tumor region T5, tumor centre. The receptors here all came from a man aged 35 to 55 with primary liver carcinoma and hepatitis B virus infection.

Of note for this clonotype: The junction departs from the called germline gene at one end, perhaps through a read error. This chain's CDR3 is CTSSQDVSVGGEPFF. In nucleotides, the CDR3 is TGCACCAGCAGCCAAGACGTCTCAGTAGGCGGGGAGCCGTTTTTT. The chain carries TRBV4-1 and TRBJ2-2; perhaps TRBD2 as D (6 bases). CDR1 and CDR2 (germline): MGHRA, YSYEKL. The CDR3 is made up of 15 amino acids.

By frequency in the sample, this clonotype is medium-sized. CDR3 in DNA: TGTGCCAGCAGCCTCCTAGCGGATCCCTACAATGAGCAGTTCTTC. As protein: CASSLLADPYNEQFF. The V and J genes are TRBV11-2 and TRBJ2-1, with 7 bases matching TRBD2. Trimming cost V 5 bases and J 2 bases; bases outside gene matches: 6. CDR3 length equals 15 residues. Germline V gives CDR1 SGHAT, CDR2 FQNNGV. The variable domain in full, with the rest retrieved from reference TRBV11-2 and TRBJ2-1, is EAGVAQSPRYKIIEKRQSVAFWCNPISGHATLYWYQQILGQGPKLLIQFQNNGVVDDSQLPKDRFSAERLKGVDSTLKIQPAKLEDSAVYLCASSLLADPYNEQFFGPGTRLTVL.

With respect to this clonotype: One end of the junction fails to match germline, which may point to a read error. This rearrangement joins TRBV4-1 to TRBJ2-7, with 9 nucleotides matching TRBD2. This CDR3 contains 15 residues. Looked up from germline, CDR1 is MGHRA and CDR2 is YSYEKL. CDR3 protein: CASSPRAGGPYEPYF. In DNA form, the CDR3 reads TGCGCTAGCAGCCCGCGGGCGGGAGGGCCATACGAGCCGTACTTC.

The chain recombines TRBV7-9 with TRBJ1-1; D is perhaps TRBD1 (5 bases). Germline CDR1 is SEHNR and CDR2 is FQNEAQ (reference sequence). The CDR3 runs 16 residues. Trimming pared 1 base from V and 1 base from J, leaving 13 bases between. CDR3 coding DNA: TGTGCCAGCAGCTTAGGGGTGACAGAAAAGAACACTGAAGCTTTCTTT. Encoded protein: CASSLGVTEKNTEAFF.

About this clonotype itself: An end of the junction does not agree with germline; a read error may underlie this. The V gene is TRBV4-2, the J gene TRBJ2-2; possibly TRBD1 or TRBD2 for D (5 bases each). The CDR3 sequence is 15 residues long. Germline-derived CDR1 and CDR2 are LGHNA and YNFKEQ. CDR3 loop: CANSQDLQVSGEPFF. CDR3 coding DNA: TGTGCCAACAGCCAAGACCTACAGGTATCCGGGGAGCCGTTTTTT.

Regarding this clonotype: A read error may produce the germline difference seen at one junction end. The chain recombines TRBV11-2 with TRBJ2-7; tentative D call: TRBD2 (7 bases). Germline CDR1 is SGHAT and CDR2 is FQNNGV. This CDR3 is 18 amino acids long. The CDR3 nucleotides are TGTGCCGGCAGCTTATCCATTGGACTAGTGGGAGGGGGGTACGAGCAGTACTTC. Its protein is CAGSLSIGLVGGGYEQYF.

Turning to this clonotype: At one end the junction does not follow the germline gene, possibly because of a read error. The chain couples TRBV19 to TRBJ1-1; a possible D gene is TRBD1 (6 bases). Germline V gives CDR1 LNHDA, CDR2 SQIVND (reference sequence). The CDR3 has 14 residues. The CDR3 nucleotides are TGTGCCAGTACCCAAGGACAGCTGCACACCGAAGCTTTCTTT. It is translated as CASTQGQLHTEAFF.

This clonotype appeared a few times. At one of its ends the junction is not consistent with the germline gene, which may arise from a read error. The V and J genes are TRBV5-4 and TRBJ2-3, with 9 bases matching TRBD1. Germline values: CDR1 SGHNT, CDR2 YYREEE (reference sequence). CDR3 size: 13 residues. The CDR3 loop reads CATGDRATDTQCF. Written as DNA, the CDR3 is TGTGCCACCGGGGACAGGGCTACAGATACGCAGTGTTTT.

Of note for this clonotype: A much larger clone sits a single nucleotide away, making a read error possible. The rearrangement joins TRBV28 to TRBJ2-1; a weak D match, TRBD1 (5 bases). This CDR3 has 15 amino acids. Looked up from germline, CDR1 is MDHEN and CDR2 is SYDVKM. The DNA for the CDR3 is TGTGCCTGCAGTCCCCCCGTAGGGGTAGCCAATGAGCAGTTCTTC. It specifies CACSPPVGVANEQFF.

This clonotype has only one observation. Its ends do not fully match the called genes, so a read error is possible. This chain uses TRBV6-5 with TRBJ2-3; 10 nucleotides line up with TRBD2. There are 16 residues in the CDR3. Germline CDR1 is MNHEY and CDR2 is SVGAGI. The CDR3, as DNA: TGTACCAGCAGCTCCTCGTGGACTAGCGGACCAGATACGCAGTATTTT. It specifies CTSSSSWTSGPDTQYF.

V and J are TRBV5-4 and TRBJ2-5; a possible D gene is TRBD2 (6 bases). The CDR3 consists of 15 residues. The germline CDR1 and CDR2 sequences are SGHNT and YYREEE (reference sequence). The V end lost 4 bases, the J end lost 3 bases, and 16 bases lay between the germline ends. CDR3 sequence: CASSRLEGWEETQYF. CDR3 DNA sequence: TGTGCCAGCAGCCGGTTGGAGGGTTGGGAAGAGACCCAGTACTTC.

Turning to this clonotype: A much larger clone sits a single nucleotide away, making a read error possible. The chain uses TRBV7-9 and TRBJ1-4; no firm D call. CDR1 and CDR2 (germline): SEHNR, FQNEAQ (reference sequence). The CDR3 sequence is 16 residues long. This chain's CDR3 is CANSLARASSGEKLFF. CDR3 DNA: TGTGCCAACAGCTTAGCGCGGGCCTCCTCGGGGGAAAAACTGTTTTTT.

The table lists this clonotype with many counts. V is TRBV7-9 and J is TRBJ2-7, with D possibly TRBD2 on 5 matching bases. CDR3 length: 15 residues. CDR1 is SEHNR and CDR2 is FQNEAQ in the germline V gene (reference sequence). Trimming left V 4 bases short and J 3 bases short, with 16 bases between. The CDR3 DNA follows: TGTGCCAGCAGCTACAATTTCGGGATCATCTACGAGCAGTACTTC. This sequence encodes CASSYNFGIIYEQYF.

As concerns this clonotype: Germline is not matched at one junction end, which may reflect a read error. The gene calls are TRBV11-2 and TRBJ2-2; TRBD2 matches at 9 bases. The CDR3 length is 16 residues. Germline V CDR1 and CDR2: SGHAT, FQNNGV. The CDR3 spells CPSNLVALAGTGGLFF. In DNA, the CDR3 is TGTCCCAGCAATTTAGTGGCGCTAGCGGGAACCGGGGGGCTGTTTTTT.

In regard to this clonotype: One junction end disagrees with the germline gene, perhaps due to a read error. This sequence joins TRBV12-3 or TRBV12-4 and TRBJ2-1; D call uncertain. The CDR3 sequence is 13 residues long. This chain's CDR3 is CASSLGLKGGQFF. CDR3 nucleotides: TGCGCCAGCAGTTTAGGGCTAAAGGGTGGGCAGTTCTTC.

Worth noting for this clonotype: The junction shows a germline mismatch at one end, possibly a read error. The chain is built from TRBV6-6 and TRBJ2-3, with TRBD1 as a possible D gene (6 bases). Germline V lookup: CDR1 MNHNY, CDR2 SVGAGI (reference sequence). This CDR3 is 15 amino acids long. CDR3 region: CASSPTEGGTDTQYF. The CDR3 nucleotides are TGCGCCAGCAGTCCCACCGAGGGGGGCACAGATACGCAGTATTTT.

CDR3 DNA: TGCAGCGTTGAAGGGGACAAGGGGCCGAAAGAGCAGTACTTC. Translating gives CSVEGDKGPKEQYF. This chain links TRBV29-1 with TRBJ2-7; D perhaps matches TRBD1 (6 bases). This CDR3 is built from 14 residues. V lost 1 base, J lost 7 bases, and 17 bases lay in between. Germline values: CDR1 SQVTM, CDR2 ANQGSEA.

This clonotype was detected many times. The chain combines TRBV7-8 with TRBJ2-7; D is unresolved. The germline V gene has CDR1 SGHVS and CDR2 FQNEAQ. This CDR3 comprises 13 residues. The V end was cut by 5 bases, the J end by 4 bases, with 12 bases between. CDR3 nucleotides: TGTGCCAGCAGCGTGGACGTCTCATACGAGCAGTACTTC. It encodes CASSVDVSYEQYF. Full variable domain (rest looked up from reference TRBV7-8 and TRBJ2-7): GAGVSQSPRYKVAKRGQDVALRCDPISGHVSLFWYQQALGQGPEFLTYFQNEAQLDKSGLPSDRFFAERPEGSVSTLKIQRTQQEDSAVYLCASSVDVSYEQYFGPGTRLTVT.

Note on this clonotype: As the CDR3 is not closed by the conserved phenylalanine or tryptophan, this likely results from a read error. The gene calls are TRBV4-2 and TRBJ2-2, with TRBD2 matching over 7 bases. The J segment lost 5 bases and the V segment lost 1 base, leaving 7 bases of the junction unmatched. Per the germline V gene, CDR1 is LGHNA and CDR2 is YNFKEQ. The CDR3 loop spans 16 amino acids. This CDR3 is CASSQVGREKTGELFL. CDR3 nucleotide sequence: TGTGCCAGCAGCCAAGTCGGGCGGGAGAAGACCGGGGAGCTGTTTCTT.

This clonotype was seen ten or more times. This sequence joins TRBV7-9 and TRBJ2-1; 9 nucleotides agree with TRBD1. This CDR3 has 14 amino acids. V shed 7 bases, J shed 5 bases, and the junction held 6 bases outside the gene matches. Looked up from germline, CDR1 is SEHNR and CDR2 is FQNEAQ (reference sequence). The CDR3 spells CASTSGQGDNEQFF. The CDR3 DNA reads as TGTGCCAGCACCTCGGGACAGGGCGACAATGAGCAGTTCTTC.

Notes on this clonotype: At one end, the junction sequence differs from germline, possibly due to a read error. The chain is built from TRBV4-1 and TRBJ2-1, with D hard to call. CDR1 is MGHRA and CDR2 is YSYEKL in the germline V gene. The CDR3 has 15 residues. For the CDR3, the DNA is TGTGCCAGCAGCCAAGATGGGCCCGCAGGCAATGAGCAGTTCTTC. Its translation: CASSQDGPAGNEQFF.